The 30 T cell receptor beta chains given below trace back to one sample, sequenced in a study of T cell clonotyping in hematopoietic cell transplantation. Assay used: immunoSEQ multiplex PCR; TCRdb lists only in-frame clones, some missing. This sample carries approximately 27,000 clones, about 92% of them seen once, and the ten largest clones take more than 2%. The time point: recipient sample about 28 days before transplant, after cytoreduction. Material: peripheral blood mononuclear cells, obtained before stem cell transplant. The source of these receptors is a man aged 45-60 years with acute myeloid leukemia. Some clones in this sample may be carry-over from other donors' samples.

The chain uses TRBV6-5 and TRBJ1-2, with D perhaps matching TRBD1 (5 bases). Germline CDR1 is MNHEY and CDR2 is SVGAGI. Between the trimmed V and J ends, which lost 0 bases and 6 bases, there was a span of 11 bases. The CDR3 is 14 amino acids. CDR3 sequence (DNA): TGTGCCAGCAGTTACTCGTCAGGGAGGGATGGCTACACCTTC. Translated, it gives CASSYSSGRDGYTF.

This chain joins TRBV30 and TRBJ1-6; D is perhaps TRBD1 (5 bases). Germline CDR1 and CDR2: GTSNPN and SVGIG (reference sequence). V gave up 0 bases and J gave up 5 bases, with 11 bases separating them. This CDR3 is 15 amino acids long. The CDR3 DNA sequence: TGTGCCTGGAGTGTAACAGGCCAAAATAATTCACCCCTCCACTTT. This translates into CAWSVTGQNNSPLHF.

V gene TRBV7-9 combines with J gene TRBJ1-1, with no clear D. With 5 bases removed from V and 0 bases from J, the gap between germline ends came to 10 bases. The germline V gene encodes CDR1 SEHNR and CDR2 FQNEAQ (reference sequence). This CDR3 is built from 14 residues. DNA for the CDR3: TGTGCCAGCAGCATCGGGAATTTGAACACTGAAGCTTTCTTT. It specifies CASSIGNLNTEAFF.

The rearrangement uses TRBV5-4 and TRBJ1-3; D call uncertain. Trimming took 4 bases from V and 5 from J, leaving 10 bases between them. Germline lookup yields CDR1 SGHNT and CDR2 YYREEE (reference sequence). The CDR3 spans 13 residues. The CDR3 spells CASSAPGRNTIYF. CDR3 nucleotide sequence: TGTGCCAGCAGCGCCCCGGGTAGAAACACCATATATTTT. The full variable domain, in which reference TRBV5-4 and TRBJ1-3 provide the parts outside the CDR3, is ETGVTQSPTHLIKTRGQQVTLRCSSQSGHNTVSWYQQALGQGPQFIFQYYREEENGRGNFPPRFSGLQFPNYSSELNVNALELDDSALYLCASSAPGRNTIYFGEGSWLTVV.

The rearrangement links TRBV19 to TRBJ1-5; unclear D gene. The germline CDR1 and CDR2 sequences are LNHDA and SQIVND (reference sequence). This CDR3 spans 14 amino acids. Trimming cost V 5 bases and J 0 bases, with 8 bases left between them. This chain's CDR3 is CASSSRTSNQPQHF. CDR3 bases: TGTGCCAGTAGTTCCCGGACTAGCAATCAGCCCCAGCATTTT.

V is TRBV4-2 and J is TRBJ2-1; tentatively, D is TRBD2 (7 bases). Trimming removed 8 bases from V and 4 bases from J, with 18 bases in between. CDR1 is LGHNA, CDR2 YNFKEQ, per germline. CDR3 size: 15 residues. The CDR3 spells CASGGGSGSYNEQFF. CDR3 DNA: TGTGCCAGCGGAGGGGGTAGCGGGTCGTACAATGAGCAGTTCTTC.

The J gene is TRBJ2-1, the V gene TRBV18; D not resolved. The CDR3 length is 14 residues. Germline-derived CDR1 and CDR2 are KGHSH and LQKENI. The V end lost 6 bases, the J end lost 7 bases, and 16 bases lay between the germline ends. In DNA form, the CDR3 reads TGTGCCAGCTCCCCCGGGCTAGTGGGGAATGAGCAGTTCTTC. It encodes CASSPGLVGNEQFF.

The V call is TRBV28, the J call TRBJ1-3; possible D gene TRBD1, 5 bases. The CDR3 loop spans 16 amino acids. Looked up from germline, CDR1 is MDHEN and CDR2 is SYDVKM. V was cut by 7 bases and J by 7 bases, with 23 bases left in between. The CDR3, as DNA: TGTGCCAGCACCTTTTGGTCGGGGCAGGGCAGGAACACCATATATTTT. This encodes CASTFWSGQGRNTIYF.

This clone showed up just once. J is TRBJ2-7 and V is TRBV7-2, with 10 bases fitting TRBD1. Germline V lookup: CDR1 SGHTA, CDR2 FQGNSA. V dropped 1 base and J dropped 2; count of bases not matched to a gene: 5. The CDR3 has 16 amino acids. The CDR3 DNA sequence: TGTGCCAGCAGCTTAGTAGTCGGGACAGGGGCCTACGAGCAGTACTTC. This sequence encodes CASSLVVGTGAYEQYF.

This chain uses TRBV7-3 with TRBJ2-1; D gene ambiguous. The CDR3 loop spans 12 amino acids. Germline CDR1 reads SGHTA; CDR2 reads FQGTGA. V was trimmed by 4 bases and J by 9 bases, leaving 10 bases between them. CDR3 in amino acids: CASSYVRGEQFF. The CDR3 DNA sequence: TGTGCCAGCAGCTACGTGAGAGGTGAGCAGTTCTTC.

The chain joins TRBV7-9 to TRBJ2-1, with unresolved D. Germline CDR1 reads SEHNR; CDR2 reads FQNEAQ (reference sequence). V lost 5 bases to trimming and J lost 7 bases, with 12 bases between them. The length of the CDR3 is 13 residues. This chain's CDR3 is CASSGFSANEQFF. The CDR3 nucleotides are TGTGCCAGCAGCGGCTTTTCGGCAAATGAGCAGTTCTTC.

The chain recombines TRBV4-2 with TRBJ2-7; 7 nucleotides line up with TRBD2. In germline, CDR1 is LGHNA, CDR2 YNFKEQ. With 7 bases clipped from V and 2 bases from J, the junction kept 14 bases outside the gene matches. The CDR3 covers 16 residues. CDR3 coding DNA: TGTGCCAGCACCCCATCCTGGGGGGGAGGTACCTACGAGCAGTACTTC. It encodes CASTPSWGGGTYEQYF.

The V call is TRBV2, the J call TRBJ1-4; 7 bases match TRBD1. CDR1 SNHLY and CDR2 FYNNEI come from the germline V gene. The CDR3 has 13 amino acids. After removal of 7 bases from V and 8 bases from J, the junction contained 7 bases not matched to a gene. The CDR3 sequence: CASKADRSEKLFF. In DNA, the CDR3 is TGTGCCAGCAAGGCGGACAGGAGCGAAAAACTGTTTTTT. Based on the CDR3 plus reference TRBV2 and TRBJ1-4, the full variable domain is EPEVTQTPSHQVTQMGQEVILRCVPISNHLYFYWYRQILGQKVEFLVSFYNNEISEKSEIFDDQFSVERPDGSNFTLKIRSTKLEDSAMYFCASKADRSEKLFFGSGTQLSVL.

The chain carries TRBV28 and TRBJ1-2, with D unresolved. Per germline, CDR1 MDHEN and CDR2 SYDVKM. The CDR3 is made up of 12 amino acids. The V and J ends lost 9 bases and 0 bases respectively, with 8 bases between them. The CDR3 region has the DNA TGTGCCAGGGACGGGGCTAACTATGGCTACACCTTC. Translated, it gives CARDGANYGYTF.

The genes are TRBV30 and TRBJ1-6, with D tentatively TRBD1 (5 bases). The CDR3 loop spans 19 amino acids. Deletions cut 0 bases from V and 4 bases from J, with 22 bases between. CDR1 and CDR2 from the germline V gene are GTSNPN and SVGIG (reference sequence). CDR3 nucleotide sequence: TGTGCCTGGAGTGTAGGGTATGGTGTTCGGGGCTCATATAATTCACCCCTCCACTTT. It specifies CAWSVGYGVRGSYNSPLHF.

The chain couples TRBV9 to TRBJ2-3, with D perhaps TRBD2 (5 bases). CDR1 SGDLS and CDR2 YYNGEE come from the germline V gene. Trimming stripped 2 bases from V and 6 bases from J, with 13 bases between. This CDR3 has 14 residues. This CDR3 reads CASSVKPGEDTQYF. In DNA form, the CDR3 reads TGTGCCAGCAGCGTTAAACCTGGGGAGGATACGCAGTATTTT.

The CDR3 is CASSGRDNYGYTF. The CDR3 nucleotides are TGCGCCAGCAGCGGCCGGGATAACTATGGCTACACCTTC. The chain uses TRBV5-1 and TRBJ1-2; D unclear. With 4 bases removed from V and 1 base from J, the gap between germline ends came to 8 bases. This CDR3 comprises 13 residues. The germline gives CDR1 SGHRS, CDR2 YFSETQ.

The V gene is TRBV6-5, the J gene TRBJ1-5, with unresolved D. This CDR3 is 13 amino acids long. Germline V gene sequence: CDR1 MNHEY, CDR2 SVGAGI. Trimming left V 2 bases short and J 6 bases short, with 8 bases between. The CDR3 bases are TGTGCCAGCAGTTACAACCCGGGTCAGCCCCAGCATTTT. It translates to CASSYNPGQPQHF.

The rearrangement links TRBV27 to TRBJ1-6; 11 nucleotides line up with TRBD1. Germline lookup yields CDR1 MNHEY and CDR2 SMNVEV (reference sequence). The CDR3 sequence is 15 residues long. V trimming: 7 bases; J trimming: 5 bases; junction bases outside the gene matches: 4. CDR3 region: CASTRGQGDNSPLHF. The CDR3 coding sequence is TGTGCCAGCACCCGGGGACAGGGGGATAATTCACCCCTCCACTTT.

The chain uses TRBV5-1 and TRBJ1-2, with a possible D match to TRBD1 (6 bases). Deletions cut 7 bases from V and 8 bases from J, with 21 bases between. Germline V gene sequence: CDR1 SGHRS, CDR2 YFSETQ. This CDR3 spans 14 amino acids. The CDR3 loop reads CASSPGRAGEGYTF. Written as DNA, the CDR3 is TGCGCCAGCTCCCCGGGGAGGGCAGGGGAAGGCTACACCTTC.

The chain recombines TRBV28 with TRBJ1-6; D gene unclear. CDR3 length equals 15 residues. Germline assignment: CDR1 MDHEN and CDR2 SYDVKM. V lost 4 bases, J lost 5 bases, and 12 bases lay in between. Here the CDR3 DNA reads TGTGCCAGCAGTTCCTCCGGGAGGGATAATTCACCCCTCCACTTT. It yields the protein CASSSSGRDNSPLHF.

J is TRBJ2-5 and V is TRBV7-8, with 7 bases matching TRBD2. The CDR3 length is 12 residues. CDR1 and CDR2 from the germline V gene are SGHVS and FQNEAQ. V was clipped by 4 bases and J by 4 bases; unmatched bases: 0. The CDR3 coding sequence is TGTGCCAGCAGCTCGGGGGGAGAGACCCAGTACTTC. Amino acids: CASSSGGETQYF. Full variable domain (missing parts from reference TRBV7-8 and TRBJ2-5): GAGVSQSPRYKVAKRGQDVALRCDPISGHVSLFWYQQALGQGPEFLTYFQNEAQLDKSGLPSDRFFAERPEGSVSTLKIQRTQQEDSAVYLCASSSGGETQYFGPGTRLLVL.

CDR3 amino acids: CASLGLAGEGELFF. The CDR3 coding sequence is TGTGCCAGCCTCGGACTAGCGGGGGAAGGGGAGCTGTTTTTT. The rearrangement links TRBV2 to TRBJ2-2; TRBD2 agrees at 13 bases. Germline loops: CDR1 SNHLY, CDR2 FYNNEI. Unmatched junction bases numbered 5, after V lost 8 bases and J lost 8 bases. The CDR3 runs to 14 residues.

This chain connects TRBV19 to TRBJ1-5; no reliable D call. V lost 3 bases, J lost 6 bases, and 18 bases lay in between. Germline CDR1 LNHDA, CDR2 SQIVND (reference sequence). This CDR3 contains 16 residues. The CDR3 nucleotides are TGTGCCAGTAGTATCCAGCCCCCCAGTGGAGGTCAGCCCCAGCATTTT. Protein sequence: CASSIQPPSGGQPQHF. Combining the CDR3 with reference TRBV19 and TRBJ1-5 gives the whole variable domain DGGITQSPKYLFRKEGQNVTLSCEQNLNHDAMYWYRQDPGQGLRLIYYSQIVNDFQKGDIAEGYSVSREKKESFPLTVTSAQKNPTAFYLCASSIQPPSGGQPQHFGDGTRLSIL.

The chain is built from TRBV5-4 and TRBJ2-1, with TRBD1 identical over 7 bases. CDR3 size: 15 residues. J gave up 9 bases and V 3 bases, and 12 bases lay outside the gene matches. CDR1 is SGHNT, CDR2 YYREEE, per germline (reference sequence). The CDR3 DNA is TGTGCCAGCAGCTCCGGACAGGTTCCAATGAGTGAGCAGTTCTTC. This gives the protein CASSSGQVPMSEQFF.

The chain combines TRBV19 with TRBJ1-1, with D possibly being TRBD1 (5 bases). The CDR3 is 14 residues long. Germline CDR1 is LNHDA and CDR2 is SQIVND (reference sequence). V gave up 5 bases and J gave up 4 bases, with 14 bases separating them. The CDR3: CASSQPGRFTEAFF. The CDR3 DNA sequence: TGTGCCAGTAGTCAACCAGGGAGGTTCACTGAAGCTTTCTTT.

J is TRBJ1-5 and V is TRBV5-6; weak D call: TRBD1 (6 bases). Trimming left V 1 base short and J 9 bases short, with 14 bases between. The CDR3 loop spans 14 amino acids. In germline, CDR1 is SGHDT, CDR2 YYEEEE. The CDR3 nucleotides are TGTGCCAGCAGCTTGAGGGGGACACCTGTGCCCCAGCATTTT. This gives the protein CASSLRGTPVPQHF.

The chain has TRBV7-8 and TRBJ2-5; D is perhaps TRBD2 (6 bases). Between the trimmed V and J ends, which lost 4 bases and 5 bases, there was a span of 14 bases. From germline, CDR1 is SGHVS and CDR2 FQNEAQ. The CDR3 covers 14 residues. The DNA for the CDR3 is TGTGCCAGCAGCTCCGGGAGCCCTCGGGAGACCCAGTACTTC. It is translated as CASSSGSPRETQYF.

The chain is built from TRBV7-8 and TRBJ2-1; no reliable D call. This CDR3 comprises 11 residues. Germline assignment: CDR1 SGHVS and CDR2 FQNEAQ. The V end lost 5 bases, the J end lost 14 bases, and 13 bases lay between the germline ends. The CDR3 reads CASSPMGIEFF. CDR3 DNA sequence: TGTGCCAGCAGCCCTATGGGTATAGAGTTCTTC.

The chain is built from TRBV5-1 and TRBJ2-5; the D gene is possibly TRBD1 (6 bases). V lost 4 bases, J lost 5 bases, and 18 bases lay in between. CDR1 and CDR2 (germline): SGHRS, YFSETQ. This CDR3 is built from 15 residues. CDR3 region: CASSGTGSEAETQYF. The CDR3 DNA follows: TGCGCCAGCAGCGGCACAGGGTCTGAGGCGGAGACCCAGTACTTC.